This TCR beta chain was identified during a study of CD8 T cells in Susac syndrome. Study context: Sequencing included Susac syndrome patients, about 6 of them with active disease and under ten in remission.

Looked up from germline, CDR1 is SQVTM and CDR2 is ANQGSEA. The V gene end was trimmed by 0 bases and the J gene end by 5 bases; junction bases not matched to a gene: 4. The length of the CDR3 is 14 residues. Random hexamers were used to reverse transcribe an amount of roughly 0.45 to 1 ug RNA. Amplification of TCR beta CDR3 was carried out by immunoSEQ multiplex PCR, which covered 54 Vbeta and 13 Jbeta segments. TCRdb re-analysed the immunoSEQ multiplex PCR reads in MiXCR, keeping a single row per CDR3 protein. Of about 180,000 distinct CDR3 sequences in the sample, 90% to 95% were seen once. This chain joins TRBV29-1 and TRBJ2-5, with 9 bases aligning to TRBD1. Input material: CD4+ T cells from PBMCs. This receptor was taken from a human donor with Susac syndrome. In DNA form, the CDR3 reads TGCAGCGTTGAAGATACAGGGGGCGAGGAGACCCAGTACTTC. Protein: CSVEDTGGEETQYF.